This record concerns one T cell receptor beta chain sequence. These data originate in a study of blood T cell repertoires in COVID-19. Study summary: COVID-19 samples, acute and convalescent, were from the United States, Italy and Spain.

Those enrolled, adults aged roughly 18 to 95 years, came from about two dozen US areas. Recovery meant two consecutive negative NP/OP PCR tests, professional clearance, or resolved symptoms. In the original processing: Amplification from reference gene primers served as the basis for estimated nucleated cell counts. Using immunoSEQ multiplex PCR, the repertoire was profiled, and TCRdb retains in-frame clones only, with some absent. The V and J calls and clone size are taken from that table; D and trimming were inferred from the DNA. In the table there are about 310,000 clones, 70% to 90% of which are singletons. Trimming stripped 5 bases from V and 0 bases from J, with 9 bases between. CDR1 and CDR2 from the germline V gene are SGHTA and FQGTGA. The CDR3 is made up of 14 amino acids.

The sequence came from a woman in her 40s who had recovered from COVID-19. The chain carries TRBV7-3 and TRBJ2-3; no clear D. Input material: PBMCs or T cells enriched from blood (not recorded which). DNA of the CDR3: TGTGCCAGCAGCCCCCTCTCTAGCACAGATACGCAGTATTTT. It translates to CASSPLSSTDTQYF.